The clone carrying this T cell receptor beta chain was counted between two and nine times. The antigen is unknown. TCRbeta library construction was performed incorporating unique molecular identifiers. TCRdb reprocessed the PCR reads via MiXCR and lists one record per CDR3 protein. The sample lists roughly 490,000 distinct CDR3 sequences; approximately 10% were seen once. This record comes from a study of T-cell reconstitution after alpha-beta-depleted transplantation in children. Overall study results and limits: Diversity and T-cell counts at one year after transplant derived mostly from new T cells.

V dropped 4 bases and J dropped 5 bases, with 16 bases sitting between them. The length of the CDR3 is 15 residues. The germline V gene encodes CDR1 SGHTA and CDR2 FQGNSA. The chain combines TRBV7-2 with TRBJ2-3; D perhaps matches TRBD2 (7 bases). This TCR came from a female patient between 2 and 15 years old who had a stem cell transplant for aplastic anemia, so the T cells may come from the graft donor. The material sequenced was PBMCs, mostly from graft donor cells, taken 180 days after TCRalphabeta/CD19-depleted stem cell transplant. The CDR3 loop is CASSSSQGRGDTQYF. CDR3 nucleotide sequence: TGTGCCAGCAGCTCTAGCCAGGGGAGGGGAGATACGCAGTATTTT.